This T cell receptor (beta chain) was recovered during a study of T cells after yellow fever vaccination. The wider study: EM, EMRA, CM and Tscm memory subsets were sorted using CD3, CD45RA, CCR7 and CD95. It was SMART-Seq v4 Ultra Low Input that prepared the fractions with low cell numbers.

This clonotype counts as medium-sized. The CDR3 is made up of 14 amino acids. V lost 4 bases and J 0 bases, leaving 9 bases between the germline ends. Per the germline V gene, CDR1 is SGHRS and CDR2 is YFSETQ. TCRdb analysed the 5' RACE reads with MiXCR anew, one entry per CDR3 protein. The sample lists around 4,800 distinct CDR3 sequences; about 8.3% were seen once. This specimen was PBMCs, either bulk or a sorted T-cell subset (CD4+, CD8+, memory, or dextramer-sorted; not recorded which), taken 15 days after the yellow fever booster vaccination. This TCR was sampled from a man between 25 and 39 years old who received the YFV17D yellow fever vaccine. The chain employs TRBV5-1 and TRBJ2-3; D not certain. The CDR3 DNA is TGCGCCAGCAGCACGCCTTCTAGCACAGATACGCAGTATTTT. It yields the protein CASSTPSSTDTQYF.